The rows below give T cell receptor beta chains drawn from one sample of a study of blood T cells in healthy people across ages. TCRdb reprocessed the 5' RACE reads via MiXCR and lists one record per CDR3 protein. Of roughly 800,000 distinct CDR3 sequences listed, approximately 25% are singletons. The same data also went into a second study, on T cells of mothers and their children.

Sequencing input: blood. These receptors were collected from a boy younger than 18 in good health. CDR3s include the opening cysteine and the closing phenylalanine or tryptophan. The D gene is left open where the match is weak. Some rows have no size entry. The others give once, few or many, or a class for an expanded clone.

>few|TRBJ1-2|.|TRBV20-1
CSASGGGEGYTF
TGCAGTGCTAGCGGGGGCGGGGAGGGCTACACCTTC
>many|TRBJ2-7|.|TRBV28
CASSRQVSYEQYF
TGTGCCAGCAGTAGACAGGTCTCCTACGAGCAGTACTTC
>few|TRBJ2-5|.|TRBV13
CASSYRSNQETQYF
TGTGCCAGCAGCTACCGGAGCAACCAAGAGACCCAGTACTTC
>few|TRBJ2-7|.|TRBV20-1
CSARDRQSYSYEQYF
TGCAGTGCTAGAGATCGACAGTCTTACTCCTACGAGCAGTACTTC
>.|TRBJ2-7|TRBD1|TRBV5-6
CASSLSWGTAYEQYF
TGTGCCAGCAGCTTGAGTTGGGGGACAGCCTACGAGCAGTACTTC
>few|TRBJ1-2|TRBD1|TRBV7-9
CASSPEDRNYGYTF
TGTGCCAGCAGCCCGGAGGACAGGAACTATGGCTACACCTTC
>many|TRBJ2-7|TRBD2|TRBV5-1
CASSLASGAYEQYF
TGTGCCAGCAGCTTAGCTAGCGGGGCCTACGAGCAGTACTTC
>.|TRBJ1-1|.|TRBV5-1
CASSLTGARDTEAFF
TGCGCCAGCAGCTTAACGGGGGCGCGGGACACTGAAGCTTTCTTT
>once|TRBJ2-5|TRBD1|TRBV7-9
CASSLIKTGTEKQETQYF
TGTGCCAGCAGCTTAATTAAGACCGGGACAGAGAAACAAGAGACCCAGTACTTC
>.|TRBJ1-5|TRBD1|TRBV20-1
CSAGQGAGQPQHF
TGCAGTGCGGGACAGGGGGCTGGACAGCCCCAGCATTTT
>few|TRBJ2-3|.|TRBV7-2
CASSFAGSTDTQYF
TGTGCCAGCAGCTTTGCGGGTAGCACAGATACGCAGTATTTT
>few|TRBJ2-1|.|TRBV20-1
CSASRRGPAYNEQFF
TGCAGTGCTAGTCGACGGGGCCCCGCCTACAATGAGCAGTTCTTC
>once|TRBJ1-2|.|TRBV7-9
CASSLQGPNYGYTF
TGTGCCAGCAGCTTACAGGGACCTAACTATGGCTACACCTTC
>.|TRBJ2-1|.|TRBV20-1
CSATKGFQSGNEQFF
TGCAGTGCTACCAAGGGTTTCCAGAGCGGCAATGAGCAGTTCTTC
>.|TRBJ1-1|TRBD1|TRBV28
CASSLVTGGTEAFF
TGTGCCAGCAGTTTAGTGACAGGGGGCACTGAAGCTTTCTTT
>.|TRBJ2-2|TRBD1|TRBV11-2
CASGGQGVSGELFF
TGTGCCAGCGGGGGACAGGGTGTTTCCGGGGAGCTGTTTTTT
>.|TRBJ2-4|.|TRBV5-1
CASSFSRGETIQYF
TGCGCCAGCAGCTTCTCCAGGGGTGAAACCATTCAGTACTTC
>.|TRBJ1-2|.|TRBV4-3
CASSQDGNNYGYTF
TGCGCCAGCAGCCAAGATGGCAATAACTATGGCTACACCTTC
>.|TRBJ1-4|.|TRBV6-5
CASSYYGGTNEKLFF
TGTGCCAGCAGTTACTATGGGGGAACTAATGAAAAACTGTTTTTT
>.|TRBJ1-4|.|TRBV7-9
CASSFPTQYNEKLFF
TGTGCCAGCAGCTTCCCGACGCAGTATAATGAAAAACTGTTTTTT
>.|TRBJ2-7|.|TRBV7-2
CASSLTQTYEQYF
TGTGCCAGCAGCTTAACCCAAACCTACGAGCAGTACTTC
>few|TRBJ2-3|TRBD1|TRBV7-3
CASSTDRASVDTQYF
TGTGCCAGCAGCACGGACAGGGCGTCAGTAGATACGCAGTATTTT
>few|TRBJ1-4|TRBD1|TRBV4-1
CAATGTGGEKLFF
TGCGCCGCAACCGGGACAGGGGGAGAAAAACTGTTTTTT
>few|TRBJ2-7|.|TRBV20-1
CSAPRGGYEQYF
TGCAGTGCTCCCCGGGGCGGCTACGAGCAGTACTTC
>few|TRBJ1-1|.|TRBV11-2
CASSLDRQGANTEAFF
TGTGCCAGCAGCTTAGATCGGCAGGGCGCGAACACTGAAGCTTTCTTT
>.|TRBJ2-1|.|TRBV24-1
CATSGEGHNEQFF
TGTGCCACCAGTGGTGAGGGACACAATGAGCAGTTCTTC
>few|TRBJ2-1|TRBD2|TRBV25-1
CASSGTAGANEQFF
TGTGCCAGCAGTGGTACAGCGGGAGCCAATGAGCAGTTCTTC